The present T cell receptor (beta chain) was sequenced within a study of chemoradiotherapy in HPV16-positive cancers (dated by TCRdb to between 2021 and 2024). Broadly, across the study: Candidate HPV-specific T-cell clones and common TCR motifs were defined through functional T-cell assays on cells from two HPV16-positive patients. The study asked whether T-cell immunity against the HPV oncoproteins E6 and E7 changes during chemoradiotherapy and whether it affects survival. TCR repertoires from around 80 patients with HPV-related cancers were then used to track the candidate HPV-specific TCRs and motifs. Paper-wide results and their limitations: In HPV16-positive patients, expansion of HPV-responsive T cells during chemoradiotherapy was found to be associated with improved recurrence-free survival. The functional definition of HPV-specific T cells was derived from only two HPV16-positive patients, and the survival association was reported for HPV16-positive patients. Expansion of candidate HPV-specific clones and E7-related TCR motifs was observed in the tumor microenvironment during treatment, whereas no such expansion was observed for non-HPV-specific T cells.

Repertoires were sampled repeatedly over the course of chemoradiotherapy so that clonal expansion in the tumor microenvironment could be followed. The V end gives up 5 bases and the J end 9 bases, leaving 4 bases in the junction not matched to a gene. CDR1 and CDR2 (SEHNR, FQNEAQ) derive from the germline V gene (reference sequence). CDR3 length: 12 amino acids, cysteine to phenylalanine. The DNA shown is the 36-base CDR3, in frame from base 1. This clone showed up just a few times. Its target antigen remains unknown. Qualities for individual bases were not recorded, and no much larger clone is one base off. Library preparation was by the immunoSEQ multiplex PCR assay. Here the immuneACCESS table is served through TCRdb, limited to in-frame sequences with V and J called. Missing clones are a known gap in these copies; in checked studies unresolved V genes cover under half, and the rest lacks a known reason. The sample table records over 15,000 clones; 84% of these occur just once. The ten largest make up about 4% of the sample.

This receptor was identified in a human donor with HPV-associated anogenital cancer. Here the chain combines TRBV7-9 and TRBJ2-4; TRBD1 matches 7 bases in the middle. Material: blood, obtained from a patient who underwent chemoradiotherapy. The CDR3 is CASSEGQSIQYF. The nucleotides are TGTGCCAGCAGCGAGGGACAGTCCATTCAGTACTTC.